A single sample is the source of the 28 T cell receptor beta chains below, sequenced in a study of blood T cell repertoires in COVID-19. Libraries were prepared by immunoSEQ multiplex PCR; TCRdb keeps only in-frame clonotypes and omits some of them. The table has hundreds of thousands of clones, 85% to 90% seen once; the top ten hold approximately 1.1%. The sample taken for sequencing was PBMCs or T cells enriched from blood (not recorded which). These receptors came from a young man who had recovered from COVID-19.

The rearrangement joins TRBV4-1 to TRBJ2-3; perhaps TRBD2 as D (6 bases). CDR1 is MGHRA, CDR2 YSYEKL, per germline. Trimming shortened V by 4 bases and J by 0 bases, and 17 bases separated the two germline ends. This CDR3 spans 17 amino acids. CDR3 residues: CASSPSHSGLSTDTQYF. The CDR3 bases are TGCGCCAGCAGCCCTTCGCATAGCGGACTAAGCACAGATACGCAGTATTTT.

V usage is TRBV29-1 and J usage is TRBJ1-1, with TRBD1 matching 7 bases. There are 13 residues in the CDR3. With V trimmed by 4 bases and J by 3 bases, 5 bases remained unmatched. Germline CDR1 and CDR2: SQVTM and ANQGSEA. The CDR3 spells CSVGRGRDTEAFF. The CDR3 region has the DNA TGCAGCGTTGGTAGGGGGCGGGACACTGAAGCTTTCTTT.

The genes are TRBV30 and TRBJ1-3, with D possibly TRBD1 on 5 matching bases. This CDR3 spans 16 amino acids. V lost 1 base and J 4 bases, leaving 17 bases between the germline ends. CDR1 and CDR2 (germline): GTSNPN, SVGIG (reference sequence). The CDR3 protein is CAWSGATEATGNTIYF. DNA of the CDR3: TGTGCCTGGAGTGGAGCGACAGAAGCAACAGGAAACACCATATATTTT. The variable domain in full, completed from reference TRBV30 and TRBJ1-3, reads SQTIHQWPATLVQPVGSPLSLECTVEGTSNPNLYWYRQAAGRGLQLLFYSVGIGQISSEVPQNLSASRPQDRQFILSSKKLLLSDSGFYLCAWSGATEATGNTIYFGEGSWLTVV.

CDR3 in DNA: TGTGCCAGCAGCTTCGGGGGTAGCCACGAGCAGTACTTC. It translates to CASSFGGSHEQYF. V usage is TRBV13 and J usage is TRBJ2-7; D is perhaps TRBD2 (6 bases). The CDR3 extends over 13 amino acids. From germline, CDR1 is PRHDT and CDR2 FYEKMQ (reference sequence). The ends were cut back, 3 bases at V and 5 bases at J, with 11 bases in the middle.

This clone came up once. The chain employs TRBV2 and TRBJ1-4; 7 nucleotides agree with TRBD1. CDR3 length: 14 residues. Unmatched junction bases numbered 6, after V lost 6 bases and J lost 5 bases. CDR1 and CDR2 from the germline V gene are SNHLY and FYNNEI. The CDR3 region is CASRDPQGNEKLFF. DNA of the CDR3: TGTGCCAGCAGGGACCCACAGGGGAATGAAAAACTGTTTTTT.

CDR3 in amino acids: CASSLGRGGQGPGYTF. In DNA form, the CDR3 reads TGTGCCAGCAGCTTAGGCAGGGGGGGACAGGGCCCTGGCTACACCTTC. The chain couples TRBV11-2 to TRBJ1-2; 9 bases line up with TRBD1. Germline CDR1 is SGHAT and CDR2 is FQNNGV. The junction had 10 bases not matched to a gene; V was cut back by 1 base and J by 7 bases. The CDR3 totals 16 residues.

The chain couples TRBV2 to TRBJ2-1; 7 positions match TRBD2. CDR3 size: 13 residues. Germline V gene data show CDR1 as SNHLY and CDR2 as FYNNEI. J lost 3 bases, V lost 7 bases, and 3 bases had no gene match. CDR3 residues: CASIGGSYNEQFF. In nucleotides, the CDR3 is TGTGCCAGCATCGGGGGGAGCTACAATGAGCAGTTCTTC.

The gene calls are TRBV4-1 and TRBJ2-7; 9 bases match TRBD1. Trimming at V came to 5 bases and at J to 3 bases, leaving 8 bases not matched to a gene. The CDR3 sequence is 15 residues long. Germline V lookup: CDR1 MGHRA, CDR2 YSYEKL. CDR3 amino acids: CASSNLGTGNYEQYF. DNA for the CDR3: TGCGCCAGCAGCAATTTGGGGACAGGGAACTACGAGCAGTACTTC.

This clone has just a few counts. The rearrangement uses TRBV4-1 and TRBJ1-3; D is unclear. Germline lookup yields CDR1 MGHRA and CDR2 YSYEKL. This CDR3 has 16 amino acids. Trimming removed 1 base at V and 4 bases at J, with 14 bases between. This CDR3 reads CASSQVPRVSGNTIYF. CDR3 coding DNA: TGCGCCAGCAGCCAAGTGCCGAGAGTTTCAGGAAACACCATATATTTT.

The chain uses TRBV5-4 and TRBJ1-6; tentative D call: TRBD1 (5 bases). The V end lost 4 bases, the J end lost 0 bases, and 20 bases lay between the germline ends. CDR1 is SGHNT and CDR2 is YYREEE in the germline V gene (reference sequence). This CDR3 spans 19 amino acids. CDR3 amino acids: CASSTDPTGKSSYNSPLHF. The CDR3 region has the DNA TGTGCCAGCAGCACCGACCCCACAGGAAAAAGCTCCTATAATTCACCCCTCCACTTT.

In this sample, this clone turned up once. The chain employs TRBV7-2 and TRBJ1-2, with TRBD1 identical over 7 bases. This CDR3 contains 16 residues. J was trimmed by 3 bases and V by 2 bases; bases with no gene match: 9. CDR1 and CDR2 (germline): SGHTA, FQGNSA. Written as DNA, the CDR3 is TGTGCCAGCAGCTTATCACACAGGGGTGACGACTATGGCTACACCTTC. It is translated as CASSLSHRGDDYGYTF.

The chain uses TRBV4-1 and TRBJ2-1; tentatively, D is TRBD1 (6 bases). The germline V and J ends were trimmed by 4 bases and 2 bases, with 12 bases remaining between them. The CDR3 has 15 amino acids. Germline assignment: CDR1 MGHRA and CDR2 YSYEKL. The CDR3 loop reads CASSLRGWTYNEQFF. The CDR3 nucleotides read TGCGCCAGCAGCCTGAGGGGGTGGACCTACAATGAGCAGTTCTTC.

This sequence joins TRBV9 and TRBJ2-5; 9 positions match TRBD2. The CDR3 is 15 residues long. Germline V CDR1 and CDR2: SGDLS, YYNGEE. Losses at the gene ends were 0 bases for V and 5 bases for J; bases not matched to a gene: 5. CDR3: CASSVVGGRGETQYF. The CDR3 region has the DNA TGTGCCAGCAGCGTAGTCGGCGGGAGGGGGGAGACCCAGTACTTC. Using reference TRBV9 and TRBJ2-5 for the parts outside the CDR3, the full variable domain is DSGVTQTPKHLITATGQRVTLRCSPRSGDLSVYWYQQSLDQGLQFLIQYYNGEERAKGNILERFSAQQFPDLHSELNLSSLELGDSALYFCASSVVGGRGETQYFGPGTRLLVL.

This clone has only a few counts. In nucleotides, the CDR3 is TGCGCCAGCAGCCAAGATCACTCAGCGGGGGAGCAGTTCTTC. Residues: CASSQDHSAGEQFF. This chain links TRBV4-3 with TRBJ2-1; 7 nucleotides match TRBD2. Trimming at V came to 0 bases and at J to 10 bases, leaving 6 bases not matched to a gene. Germline values: CDR1 LGHNA, CDR2 YSLEER. The CDR3 loop spans 14 amino acids.

The rearrangement joins TRBV24-1 to TRBJ1-2, with TRBD1 identical over 12 bases. The CDR3 is made up of 17 amino acids. Germline V gene data show CDR1 as KGHDR and CDR2 as SFDVKD. After removal of 2 bases from V and 5 bases from J, the junction contained 8 bases not matched to a gene. DNA of the CDR3: TGTGCCACCAGTGATTCTAGGGGACAGGGGGCAAGGTATGGCTACACCTTC. Residues: CATSDSRGQGARYGYTF.

The rearrangement links TRBV9 to TRBJ2-6; D may be TRBD2 (6 bases). In germline, CDR1 is SGDLS, CDR2 YYNGEE. The CDR3 spans 15 residues. V was shortened by 6 bases and J by 1 base, with 11 bases between the two germline ends. The CDR3 region is CASTLAGSGANVLTF. CDR3 DNA sequence: TGTGCCAGCACCCTGGCGGGGTCTGGGGCCAACGTCCTGACTTTC.

The V gene is TRBV15, the J gene TRBJ1-2, with D uncertain. The V end lost 3 bases, the J end lost 3 bases, and 8 bases lay between the germline ends. Germline V gene sequence: CDR1 LNHNV, CDR2 YYDKDF (reference sequence). This CDR3 is built from 13 residues. CDR3 nucleotide sequence: TGTGCCACCAGCAGCAGAGGCTACTATGGCTACACCTTC. This codes for CATSSRGYYGYTF.

V is TRBV19 and J is TRBJ2-5; TRBD2 matches 8 bases. The CDR3 extends over 15 amino acids. V gave up 5 bases and J gave up 4 bases; unmatched junction bases: 9. The germline V gene has CDR1 LNHDA and CDR2 SQIVND (reference sequence). The CDR3: CASSAGGARRETQYF. The CDR3 DNA reads TGTGCCAGTAGTGCGGGGGGCGCAAGGAGAGAGACCCAGTACTTC.

This sequence joins TRBV30 and TRBJ1-1, with 7 bases fitting TRBD1. The CDR3 has 15 amino acids. The germline V gene encodes CDR1 GTSNPN and CDR2 SVGIG (reference sequence). The ends lost 2 bases at V and 1 base at J; junction bases unmatched: 7. The CDR3 bases are TGTGCCTGGAGTCTCCCGGACAGGAGGAACACTGAAGCTTTCTTT. This sequence encodes CAWSLPDRRNTEAFF.

J is TRBJ2-7 and V is TRBV4-1; TRBD2 agrees at 8 bases. The CDR3 is 15 residues long. The germline CDR1 and CDR2 sequences are MGHRA and YSYEKL. The V segment lost 0 bases and the J segment 2 bases; nucleotides outside the gene matches: 3. DNA for the CDR3: TGCGCCAGCAGCCAAGAAAGCGGGGGACCCTACGAGCAGTACTTC. This encodes CASSQESGGPYEQYF.

The J gene is TRBJ2-5, the V gene TRBV19; TRBD1 matches 12 bases. Germline values: CDR1 LNHDA, CDR2 SQIVND (reference sequence). V was pared by 3 bases and J by 5 bases, with 4 bases of the junction left unmatched. CDR3 length equals 15 residues. The CDR3 loop is CASSIGTGGQETQYF. CDR3 coding DNA: TGTGCCAGTAGTATCGGGACAGGGGGCCAGGAGACCCAGTACTTC.

The genes are TRBV11-2 and TRBJ1-2, with D maybe TRBD1 (5 bases). There are 14 residues in the CDR3. The V end lost 3 bases, the J end lost 6 bases, and 14 bases lay between the germline ends. Germline lookup yields CDR1 SGHAT and CDR2 FQNNGV. For the CDR3, the DNA is TGTGCCAGCAGCTTGTCCGTAGGGGAAGATGGCTACACCTTC. Translation gives CASSLSVGEDGYTF.

J is TRBJ1-1 and V is TRBV19; perhaps TRBD1 as D (5 bases). Between the trimmed V and J ends, which lost 5 bases and 7 bases, there was a span of 17 bases. There are 14 residues in the CDR3. CDR1 LNHDA and CDR2 SQIVND come from the germline V gene (reference sequence). The CDR3 region is CASSFSGGDVEAFF. The DNA of the CDR3 is TGTGCCAGTAGTTTTTCCGGGGGGGATGTTGAAGCTTTCTTT.

The V and J genes are TRBV7-6 and TRBJ2-1; the D gene is possibly TRBD1 (6 bases). CDR1 is SGHVS and CDR2 is FNYEAQ in the germline V gene. The CDR3 consists of 17 residues. V was cut by 4 bases and J by 0 bases, with 16 bases left in between. In DNA form, the CDR3 reads TGTGCCAGCAGCTCTGGTCCCGGGACAACCTCCTACAATGAGCAGTTCTTC. It translates to CASSSGPGTTSYNEQFF.

The chain employs TRBV2 and TRBJ2-1, with 9 bases that match TRBD2. Germline-derived CDR1 and CDR2 are SNHLY and FYNNEI. J gave up 9 bases and V 4 bases, and 13 bases lay outside the gene matches. The CDR3 totals 16 residues. CDR3 amino acids: CASSVRLAGLEVEQFF. The DNA for the CDR3 is TGTGCCAGCAGTGTACGGCTAGCGGGACTAGAGGTTGAGCAGTTCTTC. Full variable domain (remainder filled in from reference TRBV2 and TRBJ2-1): EPEVTQTPSHQVTQMGQEVILRCVPISNHLYFYWYRQILGQKVEFLVSFYNNEISEKSEIFDDQFSVERPDGSNFTLKIRSTKLEDSAMYFCASSVRLAGLEVEQFFGPGTRLTVL.

This clone was seen once. The chain is built from TRBV3-1 (or the pseudogene TRBV3-2) and TRBJ1-5; D call uncertain. Between the trimmed V and J ends, which lost 0 bases and 5 bases, there was a span of 8 bases. Germline loops: CDR1 LGHDT, CDR2 YNNKEL (reference sequence). The CDR3 has 14 amino acids. Here the CDR3 reads CASSQEWADQPQHF. The CDR3 nucleotides are TGTGCCAGCAGCCAAGAATGGGCTGATCAGCCCCAGCATTTT.

The chain employs TRBV4-3 and TRBJ2-3; maybe TRBD1 (5 bases). CDR1 and CDR2 from the germline V gene are LGHNA and YSLEER. Trimming stripped 1 base from V and 3 bases from J, with 8 bases between. The CDR3 has 14 residues. CDR3 in amino acids: CASSQVQGTDTQYF. CDR3 nucleotides: TGCGCCAGCAGCCAAGTGCAGGGAACAGATACGCAGTATTTT.

This rearrangement joins TRBV9 to TRBJ1-1, with unresolved D. The V and J ends lost 4 bases and 6 bases respectively, with 10 bases between them. CDR3 length: 12 amino acids. CDR1 is SGDLS, CDR2 YYNGEE, per germline. The CDR3 nucleotides are TGTGCCAGCAGCTCAACGGTTTCTGAAGCTTTCTTT. Translation: CASSSTVSEAFF. The complete variable domain, with remaining parts taken from reference TRBV9 and TRBJ1-1, reads DSGVTQTPKHLITATGQRVTLRCSPRSGDLSVYWYQQSLDQGLQFLIQYYNGEERAKGNILERFSAQQFPDLHSELNLSSLELGDSALYFCASSSTVSEAFFGQGTRLTVV.